This record concerns one T cell receptor (beta chain) sequence. Its specificity is unknown. Sequencing used immunoSEQ multiplex PCR; TCRdb keeps in-frame clones, though not all of them. The sample lists some 130,000 clones; approximately 95% were seen once. These data originate in a study of graft-versus-host responses after intestinal transplantation. Across the study: Grafts were multivisceral, liver-intestinal, or isolated intestinal.

V dropped 4 bases and J dropped 4 bases, with 13 bases sitting between them. The CDR3 is 14 amino acids. The germline CDR1 and CDR2 sequences are MNHEY and SVGAGI. Study-wide results and limits: When patients had graft-donor T cell macrochimerism, their allografts held high graft-versus-host to host-versus-graft clonal ratios. Recipient marrow harbored GvH clones, some of which surfaced first in ileum or blood.

The sequence came from a human donor who received an intestinal transplant. This material consisted of unstimulated CD4+ T cells sorted from spleen or lymph node cells, taken before intestinal transplant. The chain couples TRBV6-5 to TRBJ1-2; D is unclear. This chain's CDR3 is CASSFSTFTYGYTF. The CDR3 bases are TGTGCCAGCAGTTTTTCGACATTTACCTATGGCTACACCTTC.